This TCR beta chain was identified during a study of beta chain features in type 1 diabetes. From germline, CDR1 is SGHRS and CDR2 YFSETQ. The CDR3 is made up of 14 amino acids. The J segment lost 3 bases and the V segment lost 7 bases, leaving 8 bases of the junction unmatched. Sorting with CD45RO/CCR7/CD25/CD127/CD95/CD27 yielded naive, central memory, regulatory and stem-like memory CD4+ cells. The purity of all sorted populations exceeded 98%. Points on this clone: Its antigen is not known.

General study results and limits: A moderate, significant TCRB CDR3 shortening appeared in type 1 diabetes across four CD4+ subsets. VDJ junctions in type 1 diabetes patients carried more deletions and fewer insertions.

Expressed TCRB transcripts were sequenced because the isolated RNA had all been reverse transcribed beforehand. Here immunoSEQ multiplex PCR was the method, and the copy in TCRdb shows in-frame clones only, minus some. The sample carries over 200,000 clones, about a tenth recorded once. Sequencing was done on a sample of naive CD4+ T cells from blood. The chain couples TRBV5-1 to TRBJ2-3, with 7 positions matching TRBD1. This TCR came from a man aged 30 to 39 with type 1 diabetes. The CDR3 is CASVRGIMTDTQYF. Here the CDR3 DNA reads TGCGCCAGCGTCAGGGGGATAATGACAGATACGCAGTATTTT. Together with reference TRBV5-1 and TRBJ2-3, the CDR3 gives the full variable domain: KAGVTQTPRYLIKTRGQQVTLSCSPISGHRSVSWYQQTPGQGLQFLFEYFSETQRNKGNFPGRFSGRQFSNSRSEMNVSTLELGDSALYLCASVRGIMTDTQYFGPGTRLTVL.